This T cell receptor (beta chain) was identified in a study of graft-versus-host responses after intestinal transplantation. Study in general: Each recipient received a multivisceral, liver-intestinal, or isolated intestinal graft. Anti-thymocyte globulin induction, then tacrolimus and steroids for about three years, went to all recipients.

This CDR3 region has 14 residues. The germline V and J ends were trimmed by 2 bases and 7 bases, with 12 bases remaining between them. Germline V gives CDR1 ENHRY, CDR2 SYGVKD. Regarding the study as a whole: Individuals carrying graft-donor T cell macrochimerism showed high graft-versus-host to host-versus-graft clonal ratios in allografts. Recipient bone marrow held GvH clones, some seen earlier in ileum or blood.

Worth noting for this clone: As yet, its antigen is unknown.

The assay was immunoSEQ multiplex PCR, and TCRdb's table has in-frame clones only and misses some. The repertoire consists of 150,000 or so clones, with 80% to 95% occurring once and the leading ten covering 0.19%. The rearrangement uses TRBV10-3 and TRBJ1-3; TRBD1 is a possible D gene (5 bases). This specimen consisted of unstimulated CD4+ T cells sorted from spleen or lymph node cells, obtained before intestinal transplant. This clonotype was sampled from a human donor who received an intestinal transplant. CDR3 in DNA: TGTGCCATCAGTGAGGCCCGGGACGGGAACACCATATATTTT. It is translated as CAISEARDGNTIYF.